These 21 T cell receptor beta chains were sequenced from one sample in a study of T cells in Graves' hyperthyroidism and ophthalmopathy. TCR beta CDR3 sequences were amplified from RNA transcripts. When the TCR CDR3 underwent first-round RT-PCR, the HTBI primer set was used. TCRdb re-called the multiplex PCR reads with MiXCR, one entry per CDR3 protein. The sample holds roughly 630,000 distinct CDR3 sequences, 15% to 18% seen once. Material for sequencing was blood. These receptors all come from a woman in her twenties or thirties with Graves' hyperthyroidism.

Comment on this clonotype: A much larger clone differs from this one at a single base, so this may be a read error. The J gene is TRBJ2-1, the V gene TRBV5-1; no reliable D call. Germline-derived CDR1 and CDR2 are SGHRS and YFSETQ. Trimming removed 7 bases from V and 8 bases from J, with 19 bases in between. The CDR3 has 14 amino acids. CDR3 region: CASQLIAVHHEQFF. The DNA of the CDR3 is TGCGCCAGCCAGCTCATAGCCGTCCATCATGAGCAGTTCTTC.

Ten or more counts support this clonotype. The gene calls are TRBV3-1 and TRBJ1-1; no clear D. Between the trimmed V and J ends, which lost 4 bases and 1 base, there was a span of 10 bases. From germline, CDR1 is LGHDT and CDR2 YNNKEL (reference sequence). CDR3 length: 14 residues. The CDR3 loop is CASSPRSQNTEAFF. The CDR3 DNA sequence: TGTGCCAGCAGCCCACGGTCACAGAACACTGAAGCTTTCTTT.

The chain carries TRBV9 and TRBJ2-2; D ambiguous. V lost 7 bases, J lost 3 bases, and 10 bases lay in between. The CDR3 is 13 residues long. Per the germline V gene, CDR1 is SGDLS and CDR2 is YYNGEE. Here the CDR3 reads CASGRYDTGELFF. In nucleotides, the CDR3 is TGTGCCAGCGGGCGGTATGACACCGGGGAGCTGTTTTTT.

The chain combines TRBV19 with TRBJ2-6; 8 bases match TRBD1. V shed 4 bases and J 4 bases; nucleotides not matched to a gene: 9. CDR1 and CDR2 from the germline V gene are LNHDA and SQIVND (reference sequence). The CDR3 length is 17 residues. This chain's CDR3 is CASSRQQGAGGANVLTF. CDR3 sequence (DNA): TGTGCCAGTAGTAGGCAGCAGGGGGCGGGAGGGGCCAACGTCCTGACTTTC.

This chain connects TRBV12-5 to TRBJ1-4, with 8 bases lining up with TRBD1. Trimming at V came to 6 bases and at J to 8 bases, leaving 5 bases not matched to a gene. This CDR3 has 13 amino acids. The germline gives CDR1 LGHNT, CDR2 FRNRAP. The CDR3 protein is CASGTDRAEKLFF. CDR3 DNA sequence: TGTGCTAGTGGGACGGACAGGGCAGAAAAACTGTTTTTT.

The genes are TRBV29-1 and TRBJ2-3; the match to TRBD2 covers 11 bases. Trimming took 7 bases from V and 6 from J; bases not matched to a gene: 6. The CDR3 consists of 13 residues. Germline lookup yields CDR1 SQVTM and CDR2 ANQGSEA. The CDR3 region is CSAEASGRDTQYF. DNA for the CDR3: TGCAGCGCTGAGGCTAGCGGGAGGGATACGCAGTATTTT.

This clonotype was observed many times. The chain links TRBV9 to TRBJ2-3; 12 positions match TRBD1. Germline lookup yields CDR1 SGDLS and CDR2 YYNGEE. The CDR3 is 16 residues long. Germline trimming cut 4 bases from V and 5 bases from J; bases unmatched to any gene: 8. The CDR3 here is CASSIPGTGGEDTQYF. The CDR3 region has the DNA TGTGCCAGCAGCATCCCCGGGACAGGGGGCGAAGATACGCAGTATTTT. Complete variable domain (other parts from reference TRBV9 and TRBJ2-3): DSGVTQTPKHLITATGQRVTLRCSPRSGDLSVYWYQQSLDQGLQFLIQYYNGEERAKGNILERFSAQQFPDLHSELNLSSLELGDSALYFCASSIPGTGGEDTQYFGPGTRLTVL.

The chain carries TRBV6-6 and TRBJ2-7, with a possible D match to TRBD1 (6 bases). Trimming pared 0 bases from V and 4 bases from J, leaving 10 bases between. The CDR3 length is 14 residues. The germline CDR1 and CDR2 sequences are MNHNY and SVGAGI (reference sequence). The CDR3 region is CASSYSTRGYEQYF. The CDR3 DNA reads as TGTGCCAGCAGTTACTCGACAAGGGGGTACGAGCAGTACTTC.

This clonotype has ten or more counts. The chain has TRBV5-1 and TRBJ2-7; D not resolved. The CDR3 consists of 14 residues. The germline CDR1 and CDR2 sequences are SGHRS and YFSETQ. V was shortened by 5 bases and J by 5 bases, with 17 bases between the two germline ends. The CDR3 sequence: CASSPGVGLDEQYF. The CDR3 nucleotides are TGCGCCAGCAGTCCCGGAGTAGGTCTGGACGAGCAGTACTTC.

This clonotype was observed many times. V and J are TRBV28 and TRBJ1-5; no clear D gene. The CDR3 loop spans 14 amino acids. V lost 3 bases and J 10 bases, leaving 16 bases between the germline ends. Looked up from germline, CDR1 is MDHEN and CDR2 is SYDVKM. Here the CDR3 DNA reads TGTGCCAGCAGTTTTCGATTGGGAACAGTCCCCCAGCATTTT. Translating it yields CASSFRLGTVPQHF.

The CDR3 nucleotides are TGTGCTACGTTAAACCGGGGCGGGAGTTTAGGAGGGGACTACGAGCAGTACTTC. It codes for CATLNRGGSLGGDYEQYF. The rearrangement links TRBV13 to TRBJ2-7, with 7 nucleotides matching TRBD2. The CDR3 has 18 residues. Germline CDR1 and CDR2: PRHDT and FYEKMQ (reference sequence).

This chain uses TRBV29-1 with TRBJ2-7; D possibly matches TRBD1 or TRBD2 (5 bases each). Germline V CDR1 and CDR2: SQVTM, ANQGSEA. The CDR3 spans 13 residues. The V gene lost 3 bases and the J gene lost 2 bases, with 11 bases spanning the gap. The CDR3, as DNA: TGCAGCGTTGAGGGGGACGGAGCCTACGAGCAGTACTTC. This encodes CSVEGDGAYEQYF.

This clonotype has ten or more counts. The chain employs TRBV7-3 and TRBJ2-5; D gene ambiguous. This CDR3 has 14 residues. Germline-derived CDR1 and CDR2 are SGHTA and FQGTGA. V was pared by 5 bases and J by 5 bases, with 15 bases between. The CDR3 spells CASSPGHQSETQYF. The CDR3 coding sequence is TGTGCCAGCAGCCCCGGCCATCAGTCCGAGACCCAGTACTTC.

This clonotype was seen at least ten times. V is TRBV30 and J is TRBJ1-6; tentatively, D is TRBD1 (5 bases). The CDR3 covers 13 residues. The germline gives CDR1 GTSNPN, CDR2 SVGIG (reference sequence). V was cut by 1 base and J by 8 bases, with 9 bases left in between. The CDR3 is CAWSGQRYSPLHF. In DNA form, the CDR3 reads TGTGCCTGGAGTGGACAGCGCTATTCACCCCTCCACTTT.

In its sample, this clonotype was seen a few times. The V and J genes are TRBV4-1 and TRBJ2-1, with TRBD1 matching over 8 bases. V lost 4 bases, J lost 7 bases, and 9 bases stayed unmatched. CDR3 length: 15 amino acids. Germline loops: CDR1 MGHRA, CDR2 YSYEKL. CDR3 region: CASSPNGQGSNEQFF. CDR3 DNA: TGCGCCAGCAGCCCGAACGGACAGGGTTCAAATGAGCAGTTCTTC.

This clonotype was seen ten or more times. The rearrangement links TRBV19 to TRBJ2-1; tentative D call: TRBD2 (5 bases). Germline CDR1 is LNHDA and CDR2 is SQIVND (reference sequence). Trimming left V 3 bases short and J 0 bases short, with 9 bases between. This CDR3 is 15 amino acids long. The CDR3 region is CASSMPGSSYNEQFF. CDR3 sequence (DNA): TGTGCCAGTAGTATGCCGGGGAGCTCCTACAATGAGCAGTTCTTC.

This clonotype was counted ten times or more. The chain links TRBV5-1 to TRBJ2-7, with TRBD1 matching over 7 bases. V dropped 3 bases and J dropped 3; count of bases not matched to a gene: 3. The CDR3 length is 13 residues. From germline, CDR1 is SGHRS and CDR2 YFSETQ. The CDR3 is CASSSGQFYEQYF. CDR3 sequence (DNA): TGCGCCAGCAGCTCGGGACAGTTCTACGAGCAGTACTTC.

V is TRBV11-1 and J is TRBJ2-1; 7 bases align to TRBD1. The CDR3 contains 15 residues. Trimming took 4 bases from V and 5 from J; bases not matched to a gene: 8. CDR1 is SGHAT and CDR2 is FQDESV in the germline V gene (reference sequence). The CDR3 region has the DNA TGTGCCAGCAGCTCAGTACAGGGGCCCCACAATGAGCAGTTCTTC. It encodes CASSSVQGPHNEQFF.

The sample holds many counts of this clonotype. V usage is TRBV20-1 and J usage is TRBJ1-5; 11 bases are a match to TRBD1. CDR3 length: 14 amino acids. Germline V gives CDR1 DFQATT, CDR2 SNEGSKA (reference sequence). V gave up 6 bases and J gave up 7 bases; unmatched junction bases: 8. The CDR3 region is CSAARTGGGQPQHF. CDR3 nucleotides: TGCAGTGCCGCAAGGACAGGGGGCGGACAGCCCCAGCATTTT.

The chain links TRBV13 to TRBJ2-1; the match to TRBD2 covers 10 bases. The CDR3 is 19 residues long. Per germline, CDR1 PRHDT and CDR2 FYEKMQ (reference sequence). After removal of 0 bases from V and 0 bases from J, the junction contained 8 bases not matched to a gene. CDR3 nucleotide sequence: TGTGCCAGCAGCTTAGGGGTAGCTAGCGGGGGCCCCTCCTACAATGAGCAGTTCTTC. It codes for CASSLGVASGGPSYNEQFF. The variable domain in full, with the rest retrieved from reference TRBV13 and TRBJ2-1, is AAGVIQSPRHLIKEKRETATLKCYPIPRHDTVYWYQQGPGQDPQFLISFYEKMQSDKGSIPDRFSAQQFSDYHSELNMSSLELGDSALYFCASSLGVASGGPSYNEQFFGPGTRLTVL.

This clonotype has only a few counts. This chain connects TRBV27 to TRBJ1-2, with TRBD1 matching 10 bases. CDR1 is MNHEY and CDR2 is SMNVEV in the germline V gene (reference sequence). The CDR3 has 18 amino acids. Unmatched junction bases numbered 13, after V lost 6 bases and J lost 0 bases. The CDR3 nucleotides read TGTGCCAGCAGCCCTGAAGACAGGGGGCCCCTTACTAACTATGGCTACACCTTC. Encoded protein: CASSPEDRGPLTNYGYTF.